Each of the 12 T cell receptor beta chains below was sequenced from the same sample in a study of T cells in Graves' hyperthyroidism and ophthalmopathy. Amplification yielded TCR beta CDR3 regions, with RNA transcripts as the source. HTBI primers were the set used in a first-round RT-PCR of the TCR CDR3. MiXCR was run by TCRdb on the multiplex PCR reads, yielding one entry per CDR3 protein. The table shows around 250,000 distinct CDR3 sequences, with about 24% occurring only once. Sequencing input: blood. The receptors derive from a woman aged 40 to 55 with Graves' ophthalmopathy.

This clonotype occurred many times. V and J are TRBV4-2 and TRBJ2-4; possibly TRBD1 or TRBD2 for D (5 bases each). Trimming pared 4 bases from V and 7 bases from J, leaving 20 bases between. This CDR3 region has 16 residues. Germline CDR1 and CDR2: LGHNA and YNFKEQ. CDR3 DNA: TGTGCCAGCAGCCTTCTGATGACCCCCGGGGCGAACATTCAGTACTTC. This sequence encodes CASSLLMTPGANIQYF.

This clonotype was seen at least ten times. The chain links TRBV15 to TRBJ2-7; D perhaps matches TRBD1 (7 bases). Trimming removed 1 base from V and 1 base from J, with 11 bases in between. The CDR3 is 15 amino acids. Germline values: CDR1 LNHNV, CDR2 YYDKDF (reference sequence). CDR3 loop: CATSRVEGQSYEQYF. The CDR3 DNA reads TGTGCCACCAGCAGAGTGGAGGGACAGTCCTACGAGCAGTACTTC.

This clonotype was seen at least ten times. The rearrangement links TRBV7-9 to TRBJ1-1, with D unresolved. The CDR3 is 17 residues long. From germline, CDR1 is SEHNR and CDR2 FQNEAQ (reference sequence). The ends were cut back, 4 bases at V and 3 bases at J, with 21 bases in the middle. The CDR3 reads CASSYNSRTGRDTEAFF. In nucleotides, the CDR3 is TGTGCCAGCAGCTACAACTCTCGCACGGGGAGGGACACTGAAGCTTTCTTT.

This clonotype was recorded a few times. Being one base from a much bigger clone, this may be a read error. The rearrangement uses TRBV7-9 and TRBJ2-7; 10 bases agree with TRBD1. The CDR3 loop spans 15 amino acids. Germline V gene sequence: CDR1 SEHNR, CDR2 FQNEAQ (reference sequence). The V gene end was trimmed by 7 bases and the J gene end by 3 bases; junction bases not matched to a gene: 9. CDR3 DNA: TGTGCCAGCAAGGGCGGGACAGGGGTCGGCTACGAGCAGTACTTC. Its protein product is CASKGGTGVGYEQYF.

The chain links TRBV20-1 to TRBJ2-7; D is possibly TRBD2 (5 bases). V gave up 0 bases and J gave up 2 bases, with 14 bases separating them. Germline CDR1 reads DFQATT; CDR2 reads SNEGSKA (reference sequence). This CDR3 spans 15 amino acids. CDR3 in DNA: TGCAGTGCTAGAGATCCGGCGGGCTTCCCCTACGAGCAGTACTTC. The encoded protein is CSARDPAGFPYEQYF.

In regard to this clonotype: Being one base from a much bigger clone, this may be a read error. The chain uses TRBV19 and TRBJ2-2; D could derive from TRBD1 or TRBD2 (6 bases each). There are 16 residues in the CDR3. Germline V gene sequence: CDR1 LNHDA, CDR2 SQIVND (reference sequence). As DNA, the CDR3 is TGTGCCACTAGTCTCGCCGGGGGCGGGACACCGGGGGAGCTGTTTTTT. Translated, it gives CATSLAGGGTPGELFF. The full variable domain, rest sourced from reference TRBV19 and TRBJ2-2, is DGGITQSPKYLFRKEGQNVTLSCEQNLNHDAMYWYRQDPGQGLRLIYYSQIVNDFQKGDIAEGYSVSREKKESFPLTVTSAQKNPTAFYLCATSLAGGGTPGELFFGEGSRLTVL.

This clonotype was found a few times. This sequence joins TRBV24-1 and TRBJ1-5; 11 positions agree with TRBD1. Germline values: CDR1 KGHDR, CDR2 SFDVKD. The V and J ends lost 7 bases and 6 bases, in that order; junction bases with no gene match: 4. The length of the CDR3 is 14 residues. CDR3 DNA: TGTGCCACCAGCCGGACAGGGGGCGGTCAGCCCCAGCATTTT. This translates into CATSRTGGGQPQHF.

This clonotype has a count of ten or more. Compared with germline, one end of the junction differs, possibly owing to a read error. The V and J genes are TRBV6-2 or TRBV6-3 and TRBJ2-7; D is unclear. There are 10 residues in the CDR3. CDR1 MNHEY and CDR2 SVGEGT come from the germline V gene. CDR3 sequence: CASGYSEQYF. CDR3 in DNA: TGTGCCAGCGGTTACTCCGAGCAGTACTTC.

This clonotype was observed a handful of times. The CDR3 coding sequence is TGTGCCAGCTCCCAATCGGGGGAGCTGTTTTTT. As protein: CASSQSGELFF. V and J are TRBV9 and TRBJ2-2; D remains ambiguous. The germline gives CDR1 SGDLS, CDR2 YYNGEE. V was cut by 7 bases and J by 8 bases, with 9 bases left in between. The CDR3 sequence is 11 residues long.

The table lists this clonotype with many counts. This sequence joins TRBV28 and TRBJ1-3, with D possibly being TRBD1 (5 bases). In germline, CDR1 is MDHEN, CDR2 SYDVKM. Trimming removed 7 bases at V and 4 bases at J, with 14 bases between. The CDR3 consists of 14 residues. The CDR3 DNA is TGTGCCAGCACCTCGCCGGGACTCGGAAACACCATATATTTT. It yields the protein CASTSPGLGNTIYF.

This clonotype was counted ten times or more. The chain is built from TRBV19 and TRBJ2-7; the D is unclear. The V end was cut by 3 bases, the J end by 0 bases, with 9 bases between. Germline values: CDR1 LNHDA, CDR2 SQIVND (reference sequence). There are 14 residues in the CDR3. The CDR3 region is CASSIDGFSYEQYF. CDR3 bases: TGTGCCAGTAGTATCGACGGATTCTCCTACGAGCAGTACTTC.

This clonotype was counted a single time. This may arise from a read error, as a much more abundant clone is one base away. A read error is likely, as this CDR3 ends without the conserved phenylalanine or tryptophan. This sequence joins TRBV20-1 and TRBJ2-2; D remains unclear. The germline CDR1 and CDR2 sequences are DFQATT and SNEGSKA (reference sequence). CDR3 length: 14 residues. Trimming removed 5 bases from V and 4 bases from J, with 14 bases in between. The CDR3: CSASKPRATGELFL. DNA of the CDR3: TGCAGTGCTTCCAAACCCCGTGCCACCGGGGAGCTGTTTCTT.